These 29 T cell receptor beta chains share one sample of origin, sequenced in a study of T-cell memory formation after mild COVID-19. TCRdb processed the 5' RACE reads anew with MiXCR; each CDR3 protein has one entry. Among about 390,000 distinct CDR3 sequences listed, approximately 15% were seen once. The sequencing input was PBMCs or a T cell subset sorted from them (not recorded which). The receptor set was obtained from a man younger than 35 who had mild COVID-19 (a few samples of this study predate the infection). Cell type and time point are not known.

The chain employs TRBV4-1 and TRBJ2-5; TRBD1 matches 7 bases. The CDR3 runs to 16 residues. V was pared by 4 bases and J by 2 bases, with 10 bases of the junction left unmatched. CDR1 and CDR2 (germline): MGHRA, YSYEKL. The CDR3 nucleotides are TGCGCCAGCAGCCCTGGGCCCGCGACAGGGCAAGAGACCCAGTACTTC. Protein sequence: CASSPGPATGQETQYF.

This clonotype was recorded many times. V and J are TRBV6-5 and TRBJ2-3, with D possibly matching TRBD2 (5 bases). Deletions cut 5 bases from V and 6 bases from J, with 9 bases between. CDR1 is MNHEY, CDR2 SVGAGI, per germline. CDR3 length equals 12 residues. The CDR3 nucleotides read TGTGCCAGCAGTACACTAGATGATACGCAGTATTTT. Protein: CASSTLDDTQYF.

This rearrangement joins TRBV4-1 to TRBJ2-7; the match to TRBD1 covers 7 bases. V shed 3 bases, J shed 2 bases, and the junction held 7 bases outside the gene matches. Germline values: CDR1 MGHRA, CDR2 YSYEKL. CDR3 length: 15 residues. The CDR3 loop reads CASSHQMTGTYEQYF. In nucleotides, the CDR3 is TGCGCCAGCAGCCATCAGATGACAGGGACCTACGAGCAGTACTTC.

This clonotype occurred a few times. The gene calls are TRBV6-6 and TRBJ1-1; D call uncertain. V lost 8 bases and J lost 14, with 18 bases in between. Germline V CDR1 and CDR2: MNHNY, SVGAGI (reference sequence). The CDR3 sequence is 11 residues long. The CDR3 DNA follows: TGTGCCAGCGCTGGAGGCGGTTTAACGTTCTTT. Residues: CASAGGGLTFF.

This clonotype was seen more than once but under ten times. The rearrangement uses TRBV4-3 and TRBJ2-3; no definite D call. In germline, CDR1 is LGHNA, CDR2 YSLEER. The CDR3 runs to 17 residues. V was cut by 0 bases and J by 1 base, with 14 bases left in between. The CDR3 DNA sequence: TGCGCCAGCAGCCAAGAGATTCGTCGGCCCGGCACAGATACGCAGTATTTT. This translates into CASSQEIRRPGTDTQYF.

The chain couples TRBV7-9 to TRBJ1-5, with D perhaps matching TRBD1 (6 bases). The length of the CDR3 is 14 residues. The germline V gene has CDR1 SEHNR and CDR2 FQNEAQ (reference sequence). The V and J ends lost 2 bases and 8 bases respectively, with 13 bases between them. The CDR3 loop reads CASSLNGGQEPQHF. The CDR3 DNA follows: TGTGCCAGCAGCTTAAATGGGGGCCAGGAGCCCCAGCATTTT.

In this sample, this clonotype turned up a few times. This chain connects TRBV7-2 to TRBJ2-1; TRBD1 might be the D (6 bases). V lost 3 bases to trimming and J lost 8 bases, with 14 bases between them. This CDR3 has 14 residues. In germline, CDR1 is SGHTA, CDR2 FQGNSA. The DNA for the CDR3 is TGTGCCAGCAGCTTTACCAACAGGGTCTATGAGCAGTTCTTC. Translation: CASSFTNRVYEQFF.

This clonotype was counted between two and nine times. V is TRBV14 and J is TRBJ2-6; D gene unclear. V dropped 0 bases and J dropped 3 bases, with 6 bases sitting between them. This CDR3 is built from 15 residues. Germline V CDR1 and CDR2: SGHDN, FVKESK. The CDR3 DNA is TGTGCCAGCAGCCAAGAGGCCGGTGGGGCCAACGTCCTGACTTTC. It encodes CASSQEAGGANVLTF.

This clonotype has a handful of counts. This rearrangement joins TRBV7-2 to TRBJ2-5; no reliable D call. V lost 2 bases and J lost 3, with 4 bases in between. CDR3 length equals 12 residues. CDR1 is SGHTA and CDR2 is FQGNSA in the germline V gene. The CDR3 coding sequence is TGTGCCAGCAGCTTATTTAAAGAGACCCAGTACTTC. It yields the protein CASSLFKETQYF.

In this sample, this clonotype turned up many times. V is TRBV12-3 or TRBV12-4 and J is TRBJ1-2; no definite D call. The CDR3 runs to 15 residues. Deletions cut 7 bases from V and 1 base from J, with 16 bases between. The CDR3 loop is CASTLQTGVNYGYTF. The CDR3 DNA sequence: TGTGCCAGCACCCTCCAGACCGGGGTTAACTATGGCTACACCTTC.

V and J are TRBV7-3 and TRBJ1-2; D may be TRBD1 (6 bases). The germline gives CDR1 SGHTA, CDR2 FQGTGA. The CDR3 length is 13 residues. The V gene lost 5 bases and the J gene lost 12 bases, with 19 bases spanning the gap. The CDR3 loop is CASSQDPTGSDTF. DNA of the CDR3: TGTGCCAGCAGCCAGGACCCGACAGGCAGTGACACCTTC.

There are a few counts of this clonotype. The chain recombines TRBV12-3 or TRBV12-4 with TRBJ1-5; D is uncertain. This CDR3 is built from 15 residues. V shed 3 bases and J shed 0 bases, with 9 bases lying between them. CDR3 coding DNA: TGTGCCAGCAGTTTCGGACGGAATAGCAATCAGCCCCAGCATTTT. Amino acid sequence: CASSFGRNSNQPQHF.

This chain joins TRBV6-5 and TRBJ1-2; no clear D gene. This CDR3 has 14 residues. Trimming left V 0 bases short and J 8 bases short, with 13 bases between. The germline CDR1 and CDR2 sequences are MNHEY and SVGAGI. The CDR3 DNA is TGTGCCAGCAGTTACTCTGGTCAGACGCGGGGCTACACCTTC. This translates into CASSYSGQTRGYTF.

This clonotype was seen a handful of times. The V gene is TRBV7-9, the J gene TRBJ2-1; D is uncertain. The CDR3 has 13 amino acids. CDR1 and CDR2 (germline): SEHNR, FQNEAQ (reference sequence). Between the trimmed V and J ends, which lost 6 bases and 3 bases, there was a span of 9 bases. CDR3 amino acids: CASRLEVYNEQFF. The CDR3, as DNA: TGTGCCAGCAGACTTGAGGTCTACAATGAGCAGTTCTTC.

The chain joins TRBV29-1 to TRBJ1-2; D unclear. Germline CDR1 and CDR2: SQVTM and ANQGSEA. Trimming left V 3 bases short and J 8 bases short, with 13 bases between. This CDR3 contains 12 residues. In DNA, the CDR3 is TGCAGCGTTGATTGGTTGGGGAAGGGCTACACCTTC. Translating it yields CSVDWLGKGYTF.

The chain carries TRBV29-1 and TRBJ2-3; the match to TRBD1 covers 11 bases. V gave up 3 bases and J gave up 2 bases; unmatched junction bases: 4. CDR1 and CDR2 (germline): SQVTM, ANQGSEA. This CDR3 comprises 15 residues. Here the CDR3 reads CSVERTGGLTDTQYF. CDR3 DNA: TGCAGCGTTGAGAGGACAGGGGGCCTCACAGATACGCAGTATTTT.

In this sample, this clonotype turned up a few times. The CDR3 sequence: CASSHRGQGDTQYF. In nucleotides, the CDR3 is TGTGCCAGCAGCCACAGGGGGCAAGGAGATACGCAGTATTTT. This sequence joins TRBV3-1 and TRBJ2-3; 8 bases match TRBD1. J gave up 5 bases and V 3 bases, and 4 bases lay outside the gene matches. Germline V gives CDR1 LGHDT, CDR2 YNNKEL (reference sequence). CDR3 length: 14 residues.

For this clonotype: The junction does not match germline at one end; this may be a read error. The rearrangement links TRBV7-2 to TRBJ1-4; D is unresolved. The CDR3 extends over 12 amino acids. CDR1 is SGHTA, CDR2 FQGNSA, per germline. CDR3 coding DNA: TGTGCCAGCAGCCAACCCAATGATAAACTGTTTTTT. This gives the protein CASSQPNDKLFF.

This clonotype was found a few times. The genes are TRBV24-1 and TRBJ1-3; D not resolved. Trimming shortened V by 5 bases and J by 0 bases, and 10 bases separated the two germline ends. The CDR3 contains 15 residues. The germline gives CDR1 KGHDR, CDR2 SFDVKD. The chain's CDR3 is CATSASGSSGNTIYF. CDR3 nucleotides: TGTGCCACCAGTGCTAGCGGGAGCTCTGGAAACACCATATATTTT.

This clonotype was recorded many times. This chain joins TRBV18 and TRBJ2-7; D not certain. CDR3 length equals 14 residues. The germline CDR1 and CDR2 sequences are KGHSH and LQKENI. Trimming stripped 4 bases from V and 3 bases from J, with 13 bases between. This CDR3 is CASSLSRSVYEQYF. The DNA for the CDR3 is TGTGCCAGCTCACTTTCTCGTTCCGTCTACGAGCAGTACTTC.

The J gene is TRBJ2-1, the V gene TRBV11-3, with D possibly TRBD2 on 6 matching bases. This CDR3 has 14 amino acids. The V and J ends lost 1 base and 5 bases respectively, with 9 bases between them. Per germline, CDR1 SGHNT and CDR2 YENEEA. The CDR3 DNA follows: TGTGCCAGCAGCTTAGTAGCTAGCGACAATGAGCAGTTCTTC. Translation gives CASSLVASDNEQFF.

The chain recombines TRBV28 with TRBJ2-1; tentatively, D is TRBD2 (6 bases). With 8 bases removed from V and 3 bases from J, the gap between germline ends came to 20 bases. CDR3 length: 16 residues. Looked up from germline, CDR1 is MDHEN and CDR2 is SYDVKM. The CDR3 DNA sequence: TGTGCCAGCGAAACGGGACTGCGTCAGGGCTACAATGAGCAGTTCTTC. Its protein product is CASETGLRQGYNEQFF.

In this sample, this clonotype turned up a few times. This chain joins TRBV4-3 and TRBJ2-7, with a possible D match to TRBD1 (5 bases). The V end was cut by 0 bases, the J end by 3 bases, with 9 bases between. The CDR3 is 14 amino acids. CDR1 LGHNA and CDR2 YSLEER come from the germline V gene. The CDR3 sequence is CASSQDQGSYEQYF. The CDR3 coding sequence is TGCGCCAGCAGCCAAGATCAGGGCAGCTACGAGCAGTACTTC.

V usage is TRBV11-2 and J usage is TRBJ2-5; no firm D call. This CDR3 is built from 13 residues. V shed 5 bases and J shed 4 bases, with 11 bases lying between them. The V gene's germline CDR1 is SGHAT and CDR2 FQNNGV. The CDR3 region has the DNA TGTGCCAGCAGCACCTGGGCCTCAGAGACCCAGTACTTC. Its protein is CASSTWASETQYF.

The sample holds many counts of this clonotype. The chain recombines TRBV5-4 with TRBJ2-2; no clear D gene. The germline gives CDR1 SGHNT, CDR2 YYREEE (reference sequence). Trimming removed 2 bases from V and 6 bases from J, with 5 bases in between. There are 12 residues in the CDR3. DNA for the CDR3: TGTGCCAGCAGCTTACTTGCCGGGGAGCTGTTTTTT. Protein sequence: CASSLLAGELFF.

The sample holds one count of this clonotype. DNA of the CDR3: TGCGCCAGCAGCCAAGTTCAGGGGCACTATGGCTACACCTTC. It codes for CASSQVQGHYGYTF. V is TRBV4-1 and J is TRBJ1-2; TRBD1 might be the D (6 bases). The CDR3 consists of 14 residues. Germline CDR1 and CDR2: MGHRA and YSYEKL. Trimming removed 1 base at V and 3 bases at J, with 9 bases between.

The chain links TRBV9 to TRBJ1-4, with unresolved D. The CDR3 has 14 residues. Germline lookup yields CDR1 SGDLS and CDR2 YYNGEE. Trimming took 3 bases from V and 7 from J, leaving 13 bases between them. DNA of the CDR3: TGTGCCAGCAGCGCGGAGGGCTGGGGTGAAAAACTGTTTTTT. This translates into CASSAEGWGEKLFF.

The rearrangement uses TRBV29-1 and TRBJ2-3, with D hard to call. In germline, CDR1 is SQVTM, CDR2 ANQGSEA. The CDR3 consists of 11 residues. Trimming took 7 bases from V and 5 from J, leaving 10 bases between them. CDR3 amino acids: CSACRIDTQYF. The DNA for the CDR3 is TGCAGCGCCTGCCGTATAGATACGCAGTATTTT.

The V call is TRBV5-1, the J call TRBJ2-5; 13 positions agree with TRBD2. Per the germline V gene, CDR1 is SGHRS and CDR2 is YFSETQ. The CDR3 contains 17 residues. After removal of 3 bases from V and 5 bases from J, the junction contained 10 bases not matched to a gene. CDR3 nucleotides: TGCGCCAGCAGCTCCACCTCCGGGACTAGCGGGGCGGAGACCCAGTACTTC. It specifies CASSSTSGTSGAETQYF. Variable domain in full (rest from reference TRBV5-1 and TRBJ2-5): KAGVTQTPRYLIKTRGQQVTLSCSPISGHRSVSWYQQTPGQGLQFLFEYFSETQRNKGNFPGRFSGRQFSNSRSEMNVSTLELGDSALYLCASSSTSGTSGAETQYFGPGTRLLVL.